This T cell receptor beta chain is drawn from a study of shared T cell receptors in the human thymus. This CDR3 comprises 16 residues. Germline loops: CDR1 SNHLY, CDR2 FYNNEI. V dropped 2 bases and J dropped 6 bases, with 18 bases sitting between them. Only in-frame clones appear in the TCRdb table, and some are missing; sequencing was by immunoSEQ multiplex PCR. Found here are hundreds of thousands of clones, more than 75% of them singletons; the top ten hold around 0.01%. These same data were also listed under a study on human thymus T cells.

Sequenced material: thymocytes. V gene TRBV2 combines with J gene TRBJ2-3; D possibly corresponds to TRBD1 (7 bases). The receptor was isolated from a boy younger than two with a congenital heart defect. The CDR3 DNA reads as TGTGCCAGCAGTGAAAGTATCAGGAGGGGGCGGGATACGCAGTATTTT. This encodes CASSESIRRGRDTQYF.